What follows are 6 T cell receptor beta chains derived from one specimen sequenced in a study of T cell changes during pregnancy in multiple sclerosis. Assay used: immunoSEQ multiplex PCR; TCRdb lists only in-frame clones, some missing. The sample carries about 58,000 clones, around 93% recorded once. The starting material was CD8+ T cells from peripheral blood mononuclear cells, obtained in the second trimester of pregnancy. The receptors here all came from a female donor with multiple sclerosis, enrolled in a pregnancy study.

The J gene is TRBJ2-7, the V gene TRBV4-1; D might be TRBD1 (6 bases). The germline V gene encodes CDR1 MGHRA and CDR2 YSYEKL. Trimming took off 1 base at V and 2 bases at J, with 12 bases between the two ends. This CDR3 has 15 residues. As DNA, the CDR3 is TGCGCCAGCAGCCAAGTACAGGGTACCACCTACGAGCAGTACTTC. Amino acids: CASSQVQGTTYEQYF.

This clone was seen once. This rearrangement joins TRBV5-1 to TRBJ2-5; 10 nucleotides align to TRBD1. Germline CDR1 SGHRS, CDR2 YFSETQ. CDR3 length: 17 amino acids. Unmatched junction bases numbered 10, after V lost 3 bases and J lost 2 bases. CDR3 in DNA: TGCGCCAGCAGCTCGCTGCCCGGGACAGGGGATCAAGAGACCCAGTACTTC. This sequence encodes CASSSLPGTGDQETQYF.

The gene calls are TRBV2 and TRBJ1-5; weak D call: TRBD1 (6 bases). Between the trimmed V and J ends, which lost 3 bases and 4 bases, there was a span of 13 bases. Looked up from germline, CDR1 is SNHLY and CDR2 is FYNNEI. This CDR3 contains 15 residues. As DNA, the CDR3 is TGTGCCAGCAGTGACTATCTGGGGGCTAATCAGCCCCAGCATTTT. This sequence encodes CASSDYLGANQPQHF.

This chain uses TRBV27 with TRBJ2-6; D may be TRBD2 (5 bases). V gave up 5 bases and J gave up 1 base, with 9 bases separating them. Germline V gene lookup returns CDR1 MNHEY and CDR2 SMNVEV (reference sequence). There are 15 residues in the CDR3. The CDR3 loop is CASSLRGSGANVLTF. In DNA form, the CDR3 reads TGTGCCAGCAGTCTTCGGGGTTCTGGGGCCAACGTCCTGACTTTC.

The chain links TRBV28 to TRBJ1-1, with 10 bases aligning to TRBD1. In germline, CDR1 is MDHEN, CDR2 SYDVKM. The ends lost 6 bases at V and 4 bases at J; junction bases unmatched: 5. This CDR3 region has 14 residues. The CDR3 reads CASSSDRGRTEAFF. Written as DNA, the CDR3 is TGTGCCAGCAGCTCCGACAGGGGGCGCACTGAAGCTTTCTTT.

The chain has TRBV19 and TRBJ1-1; possible D gene TRBD1, 5 bases. The CDR3 is made up of 15 amino acids. CDR1 is LNHDA, CDR2 SQIVND, per germline (reference sequence). V was clipped by 2 bases and J by 6 bases, with 16 bases between them. The CDR3 DNA reads as TGTGCCAGTAGTATACAGGGACTTGGGGGGGCTGAAGCTTTCTTT. Residues: CASSIQGLGGAEAFF.